A selection of T cell receptor beta chains follows, all from one sample in a study of siplizumab effects on memory and regulatory T cells. Here immunoSEQ multiplex PCR was the method, and the copy in TCRdb shows in-frame clones only, minus some. The table has roughly 75,000 clones, 93% seen once. Source material: CD8+ T cells sorted from blood. Receptor source: a human donor in good health. Both conserved end residues are trimmed from each CDR3. The order of the fields is D gene, J gene, V gene, CDR3 protein. D genes are given only for firm matches.

TRBD2 TRBJ2-5 TRBV28 ASRRPGLSETQY
TRBD1 TRBJ2-1 TRBV19 ASSILGGAQDEQF
TRBD1 TRBJ1-5 TRBV7-9 ASSSTLTGGPNQPQH
TRBD1 TRBJ2-3 TRBV10-1 ASSDQQGGRGGTQY
. TRBJ1-6 TRBV9 ASSVGTSDSPLH
TRBD2 TRBJ2-3 TRBV15 ATGREASGTDTQY
TRBD1 TRBJ2-5 TRBV27 ASSFAGTALQETQY
TRBD1 TRBJ1-5 TRBV27 ASSSGGIQPQH
. TRBJ1-6 TRBV6-5 ASSYSIENNSPLH
TRBD2 TRBJ2-5 TRBV9 ASSVAGGAQETQY
. TRBJ1-1 TRBV29-1 SVEGTADTEAF
. TRBJ2-7 TRBV6-6 ASSSTDGRSYEQY
TRBD2 TRBJ2-1 TRBV5-1 ASSLGLAGNEQF
. TRBJ2-7 TRBV5-4 ASSPGGYEQY
TRBD1 TRBJ2-7 TRBV7-2 ASRPTPGTGSSYEQY
. TRBJ1-1 TRBV4-1 ASSLAANTEAF
. TRBJ2-7 TRBV11-2 ASSFGGGFSYEQY
TRBD2 TRBJ2-1 TRBV9 ASSTIAGGLNEQF
. TRBJ2-2 TRBV7-2 ASSLGVVTGELF
TRBD1 TRBJ1-1 TRBV9 ASSATGLTEAF
. TRBJ1-6 TRBV4-1 ASSQGERLNSPLH
. TRBJ2-7 TRBV15 ATSRDRSYEQY
. TRBJ2-3 TRBV4-1 ASRQGTTTDTQY
. TRBJ2-7 TRBV5-6 ASSFGRTYEQY
. TRBJ1-1 TRBV6-1 ASSEGRTHWGTEAF
. TRBJ2-7 TRBV7-2 ASSLDIEGRQY
TRBD2 TRBJ2-3 TRBV7-6 ASSPGGGGAWADTQY
. TRBJ2-7 TRBV9 ASSVDGKPYEQY
. TRBJ2-7 TRBV6-5 ASTSTFKGNEQY
. TRBJ2-7 TRBV5-6 ASSPYGSDEQY
. TRBJ1-2 TRBV29-1 SVVWTEKYGYT
TRBD1 TRBJ1-2 TRBV7-9 ASSLAGQGHGYT
TRBD1 TRBJ1-2 TRBV13 ASSVVRPDRGNYGYT
. TRBJ1-5 TRBV4-1 ASSPQVDQPQH
. TRBJ2-7 TRBV15 ATSRERESYEQY
. TRBJ2-7 TRBV5-1 ASSLASGWNEQY
. TRBJ1-3 TRBV19 WEENTIY
. TRBJ1-5 TRBV28 ASSIGAVYSNQPQH